This entry lists 32 T cell receptor beta chains sequenced from one sample in a study of T cell responses to AZD1222 COVID-19 vaccine. Libraries were prepared by immunoSEQ multiplex PCR; TCRdb keeps only in-frame clonotypes and omits some of them. The repertoire holds approximately 94,000 clones, with around 87% as singletons. The sample in question was peripheral blood, obtained on day 0 of MenACWY control vaccination. The receptors originated from an adult in good health.

The chain uses TRBV5-1 and TRBJ1-4; D gene unclear. V gave up 0 bases and J gave up 11 bases, with 20 bases separating them. The CDR3 is 16 residues long. Germline V CDR1 and CDR2: SGHRS, YFSETQ. The CDR3 DNA is TGCGCCAGCAGCTTGGTGGATGCGGCAGGTTTTCGGAAACTGTTTTTT. It yields the protein CASSLVDAAGFRKLFF. Using reference TRBV5-1 and TRBJ1-4 for the parts outside the CDR3, the full variable domain is KAGVTQTPRYLIKTRGQQVTLSCSPISGHRSVSWYQQTPGQGLQFLFEYFSETQRNKGNFPGRFSGRQFSNSRSEMNVSTLELGDSALYLCASSLVDAAGFRKLFFGSGTQLSVL.

Only one count was recorded for this clone. The rearrangement uses TRBV4-3 and TRBJ2-7, with no clear D. This CDR3 comprises 14 residues. Per the germline V gene, CDR1 is LGHNA and CDR2 is YSLEER. The V and J ends lost 2 bases and 9 bases respectively, with 17 bases between them. CDR3: CASSQSLVSMGQYF. The CDR3 nucleotides read TGCGCCAGCAGCCAATCTCTTGTATCCATGGGGCAGTACTTC.

Here the CDR3 reads CASSLAEYNSPLHF. For the CDR3, the DNA is TGCGCCAGCAGCTTGGCGGAATATAATTCACCCCTCCACTTT. V gene TRBV5-1 combines with J gene TRBJ1-6; D gene unclear. The germline CDR1 and CDR2 sequences are SGHRS and YFSETQ. The CDR3 is made up of 14 amino acids. V gave up 0 bases and J gave up 4 bases, with 5 bases separating them.

There are a few counts of this clone. The genes are TRBV19 and TRBJ2-7, with 7 bases aligning to TRBD1. CDR1 is LNHDA and CDR2 is SQIVND in the germline V gene (reference sequence). V trimming: 5 bases; J trimming: 2 bases; junction bases outside the gene matches: 6. CDR3 length equals 14 residues. The CDR3 region has the DNA TGTGCCAGTAGTTCGACAGGGTGGGCCTACGAGCAGTACTTC. Protein: CASSSTGWAYEQYF.

This clone came up a few times. V is TRBV7-2 and J is TRBJ1-3, with D possibly TRBD1 on 6 matching bases. Trimming removed 1 base at V and 8 bases at J, with 12 bases between. CDR3 length: 14 residues. Germline V gene sequence: CDR1 SGHTA, CDR2 FQGNSA. The CDR3 DNA sequence: TGTGCCAGCAGCTTAGGACAGGACGGCTACACCATATATTTT. This translates into CASSLGQDGYTIYF.

The chain uses TRBV5-1 and TRBJ1-3, with D perhaps matching TRBD1 (5 bases). CDR3 length: 15 residues. Germline V gene sequence: CDR1 SGHRS, CDR2 YFSETQ. V was pared by 3 bases and J by 0 bases, with 10 bases between. CDR3 residues: CASSSRDPSGNTIYF. CDR3 nucleotides: TGCGCCAGCAGCTCCCGGGACCCCTCTGGAAACACCATATATTTT.

The chain is built from TRBV5-1 and TRBJ2-1, with D unresolved. CDR3 size: 15 residues. The V gene lost 4 bases and the J gene lost 5 bases, with 16 bases spanning the gap. Germline V lookup: CDR1 SGHRS, CDR2 YFSETQ. CDR3 DNA sequence: TGCGCCAGCAGCCCGGACGGCCAGGATCACAATGAGCAGTTCTTC. Its protein product is CASSPDGQDHNEQFF.

CDR3 residues: CASRTGQGLNYGYTF. The CDR3 bases are TGTGCCAGCAGAACTGGACAGGGCTTGAACTATGGCTACACCTTC. V gene TRBV27 combines with J gene TRBJ1-2; TRBD1 agrees at 8 bases. This CDR3 spans 15 amino acids. Germline CDR1 reads MNHEY; CDR2 reads SMNVEV (reference sequence). J lost 2 bases, V lost 6 bases, and 8 bases had no gene match.

The chain has TRBV28 and TRBJ1-1; D remains unclear. CDR1 MDHEN and CDR2 SYDVKM come from the germline V gene. The CDR3 covers 14 residues. V was clipped by 6 bases and J by 1 base, with 12 bases between them. The chain's CDR3 is CASSPLEGNTEAFF. In DNA, the CDR3 is TGTGCCAGCAGCCCTCTGGAGGGGAACACTGAAGCTTTCTTT.

The J gene is TRBJ2-7, the V gene TRBV7-2; TRBD2 aligns across 8 bases. Trimming took 5 bases from V and 3 from J; bases not matched to a gene: 15. The germline V gene has CDR1 SGHTA and CDR2 FQGNSA. The CDR3 has 17 residues. The CDR3 DNA is TGTGCCAGCAGCCGCGGGGGCGCGGGGGGACTTAACTACGAGCAGTACTTC. Translation: CASSRGGAGGLNYEQYF.

This clone was detected once. V and J are TRBV5-8 and TRBJ1-2; 7 nucleotides agree with TRBD1. Trimming took 4 bases from V and 5 from J; bases not matched to a gene: 2. Germline-derived CDR1 and CDR2 are SGHTS and YDEGEE. This CDR3 region has 12 residues. The CDR3 loop reads CASSGGQYGYTF. The DNA for the CDR3 is TGTGCCAGCAGCGGGGGACAGTATGGCTACACCTTC.

The chain carries TRBV3-1 (or the pseudogene TRBV3-2) and TRBJ1-4; the D gene is possibly TRBD1 (6 bases). Germline lookup yields CDR1 LGHDT and CDR2 YNNKEL (reference sequence). Between the trimmed V and J ends, which lost 0 bases and 7 bases, there was a span of 15 bases. The CDR3 covers 16 residues. The chain's CDR3 is CASSQEGSGEPEKLFF. The DNA for the CDR3 is TGTGCCAGCAGCCAAGAGGGTTCAGGGGAACCTGAAAAACTGTTTTTT.

This chain uses TRBV24-1 with TRBJ2-2; TRBD1 matches at 10 bases. The CDR3 length is 16 residues. The germline CDR1 and CDR2 sequences are KGHDR and SFDVKD. The V segment lost 3 bases and the J segment 5 bases; nucleotides outside the gene matches: 5. The CDR3 protein is CATSDSGTGVTGELFF. The CDR3 nucleotides read TGTGCCACCAGTGATAGCGGGACAGGGGTAACCGGGGAGCTGTTTTTT.

The chain employs TRBV4-1 and TRBJ2-3; 12 nucleotides line up with TRBD2. The CDR3 loop spans 16 amino acids. The germline V gene encodes CDR1 MGHRA and CDR2 YSYEKL. The trim removed 3 bases at V and 5 bases at J, leaving 6 bases unmatched. The CDR3 is CASSQDGLAGLDTQYF. The CDR3 DNA follows: TGCGCCAGCAGCCAGGATGGACTAGCGGGGCTAGATACGCAGTATTTT.

This chain uses TRBV13 with TRBJ2-7, with TRBD1 identical over 10 bases. This CDR3 has 15 amino acids. The junction had 2 bases not matched to a gene; V was cut back by 1 base and J by 2 bases. Germline CDR1 PRHDT, CDR2 FYEKMQ (reference sequence). The CDR3 is CASSLDGTGAYEQYF. The CDR3 bases are TGTGCCAGCAGCTTAGATGGGACAGGGGCCTACGAGCAGTACTTC.

The chain employs TRBV7-2 and TRBJ2-7; D gene ambiguous. Trimming pared 0 bases from V and 0 bases from J, leaving 9 bases between. CDR3 length equals 15 residues. The germline CDR1 and CDR2 sequences are SGHTA and FQGNSA. The CDR3 reads CASSLAHASSYEQYF. The CDR3, as DNA: TGTGCCAGCAGCTTAGCGCACGCCAGCTCCTACGAGCAGTACTTC.

This chain uses TRBV7-3 with TRBJ1-6; unclear D gene. The V end lost 5 bases, the J end lost 7 bases, and 9 bases lay between the germline ends. Germline values: CDR1 SGHTA, CDR2 FQGTGA. The CDR3 has 13 amino acids. In DNA form, the CDR3 reads TGTGCCAGCAGCCCTAACGTCAATTCACCCCTCCACTTT. Residues: CASSPNVNSPLHF. Full variable domain (rest looked up from reference TRBV7-3 and TRBJ1-6): GAGVSQTPSNKVTEKGKYVELRCDPISGHTALYWYRQSLGQGPEFLIYFQGTGAADDSGLPNDRFFAVRPEGSVSTLKIQRTERGDSAVYLCASSPNVNSPLHFGNGTRLTVT.

The chain couples TRBV30 to TRBJ1-6, with a weak D call TRBD1 (5 bases). The CDR3 length is 13 residues. V was pared by 4 bases and J by 7 bases, with 11 bases between. Germline CDR1 GTSNPN, CDR2 SVGIG (reference sequence). The CDR3: CAWKSRANSPLHF. DNA for the CDR3: TGTGCCTGGAAGAGCAGGGCCAATTCACCCCTCCACTTT. The full variable domain, with the rest looked up from reference TRBV30 and TRBJ1-6, is SQTIHQWPATLVQPVGSPLSLECTVEGTSNPNLYWYRQAAGRGLQLLFYSVGIGQISSEVPQNLSASRPQDRQFILSSKKLLLSDSGFYLCAWKSRANSPLHFGNGTRLTVT.

As to this clone: The junction differs from germline at one of its ends, possibly a read error. The identical CDR3 is also encoded by other nucleotide sequences in the sample. This sequence joins TRBV30 and TRBJ1-1; a weak D match, TRBD1 (5 bases). This CDR3 contains 14 residues. The germline CDR1 and CDR2 sequences are GTSNPN and SVGIG (reference sequence). CDR3 amino acids: CAWSVGVPNTEAFF. The CDR3 DNA reads TGTGCTTGGAGTGTGGGGGTTCCTAACACTGAAGCTTTCTTT.

This sequence joins TRBV5-8 and TRBJ2-7; possibly TRBD1 for D (6 bases). This CDR3 has 15 amino acids. Germline CDR1 SGHTS, CDR2 YDEGEE. V lost 2 bases and J 4 bases, leaving 16 bases between the germline ends. The CDR3 region is CASSLDPGVRYEQYF. The CDR3 DNA follows: TGTGCCAGCAGCTTAGACCCAGGGGTACGGTACGAGCAGTACTTC.

This rearrangement joins TRBV19 to TRBJ2-1; D uncertain. Trimming stripped 3 bases from V and 0 bases from J, with 9 bases between. Germline CDR1 and CDR2: LNHDA and SQIVND (reference sequence). The length of the CDR3 is 15 residues. Here the CDR3 DNA reads TGTGCCAGTAGTATTGGTCCGAGCTCCTACAATGAGCAGTTCTTC. Translating it yields CASSIGPSSYNEQFF.

The chain uses TRBV27 and TRBJ2-7, with TRBD1 matching over 7 bases. The CDR3 consists of 12 residues. Losses at the gene ends were 6 bases for V and 4 bases for J; bases not matched to a gene: 3. Germline-derived CDR1 and CDR2 are MNHEY and SMNVEV (reference sequence). The CDR3 DNA is TGTGCCAGCAGGGGACAGATATACGAGCAGTACTTC. This translates into CASRGQIYEQYF.

The V gene is TRBV6-6, the J gene TRBJ1-6; D gene uncertain. Between the trimmed V and J ends, which lost 2 bases and 9 bases, there was a span of 11 bases. Looked up from germline, CDR1 is MNHNY and CDR2 is SVGAGI (reference sequence). The CDR3 sequence is 14 residues long. The CDR3 loop is CASSYEGWGSPLHF. CDR3 DNA: TGTGCCAGCAGTTACGAGGGCTGGGGTTCACCCCTCCACTTT.

The V and J genes are TRBV4-1 and TRBJ2-5, with TRBD2 matching 7 bases. J gave up 3 bases and V 4 bases, and 11 bases lay outside the gene matches. The CDR3 runs 16 residues. Germline assignment: CDR1 MGHRA and CDR2 YSYEKL. CDR3 residues: CASSRGVAGGEETQYF. Written as DNA, the CDR3 is TGCGCCAGCAGCCGGGGAGTAGCGGGCGGGGAAGAGACCCAGTACTTC.

The J gene is TRBJ1-5, the V gene TRBV2, with 9 bases that match TRBD1. There are 15 residues in the CDR3. CDR1 is SNHLY, CDR2 FYNNEI, per germline. V lost 0 bases to trimming and J lost 8 bases; unmatched junction nucleotides: 5. DNA for the CDR3: TGTGCCAGCAGTGAAGCGGACAGGGGCGGTGAGCCCCAGCATTTT. Translating it yields CASSEADRGGEPQHF.

The chain couples TRBV29-1 to TRBJ2-7; 12 bases fit TRBD2. This CDR3 has 13 residues. Germline V gene sequence: CDR1 SQVTM, CDR2 ANQGSEA. With V trimmed by 4 bases and J by 6 bases, 4 bases remained unmatched. The chain's CDR3 is CSVAASGGAEQYF. Here the CDR3 DNA reads TGCAGCGTTGCGGCTAGCGGGGGGGCCGAGCAGTACTTC.

A remark on this clone: One end of the junction varies from germline; a read error may be responsible. Other DNA sequences in the same sample also yield this CDR3. The chain joins TRBV12-5 to TRBJ2-1, with TRBD2 matching over 12 bases. The CDR3 is 15 residues long. Germline V CDR1 and CDR2: LGHNT, FRNRAP. CDR3 nucleotide sequence: TGCGCTAGTGGTTTTGGACTAGCGGGGAACAATGAGCAGTTCTTC. This translates into CASGFGLAGNNEQFF.

The CDR3 DNA reads TGTGCCAGCAGCTTAGCCGGGTTAGCCCCCGGGTGGGAAGATACGCAGTATTTT. This translates into CASSLAGLAPGWEDTQYF. The rearrangement uses TRBV7-3 and TRBJ2-3; no definite D call. This CDR3 is 18 amino acids long. The V gene lost 2 bases and the J gene lost 5 bases, with 23 bases spanning the gap. CDR1 is SGHTA, CDR2 FQGTGA, per germline.

The chain joins TRBV3-1 (or the pseudogene TRBV3-2) to TRBJ2-7; D is unresolved. CDR1 is LGHDT and CDR2 is YNNKEL in the germline V gene (reference sequence). CDR3 length: 13 amino acids. The V gene lost 1 base and the J gene lost 2 bases, with 6 bases spanning the gap. CDR3 amino acids: CASSQGQAYEQYF. The CDR3 DNA is TGTGCCAGCAGCCAAGGTCAGGCCTACGAGCAGTACTTC.

V usage is TRBV27 and J usage is TRBJ1-5, with unresolved D. CDR3 length equals 15 residues. V shed 7 bases and J shed 0 bases, with 13 bases lying between them. CDR1 is MNHEY, CDR2 SMNVEV, per germline (reference sequence). In DNA, the CDR3 is TGTGCCAGCACTCCTTGGGCAGATAGCAATCAGCCCCAGCATTTT. Residues: CASTPWADSNQPQHF.

This chain links TRBV14 with TRBJ1-5; D call uncertain. The CDR3 consists of 13 residues. Trimming took 3 bases from V and 5 from J, leaving 8 bases between them. Germline CDR1 and CDR2: SGHDN and FVKESK. Written as DNA, the CDR3 is TGTGCCAGCAGCCAGGGAACAGATCAGCCCCAGCATTTT. As protein: CASSQGTDQPQHF.

V usage is TRBV4-2 and J usage is TRBJ2-3; D gene uncertain. From germline, CDR1 is LGHNA and CDR2 YNFKEQ. CDR3 length: 16 amino acids. Trimming removed 0 bases at V and 2 bases at J, with 12 bases between. The CDR3 is CASSQDLQVPTDTQYF. CDR3 DNA: TGTGCCAGCAGCCAAGATCTCCAAGTTCCCACAGATACGCAGTATTTT.